The 24 T cell receptor beta chains reported below all come from one sample, sequenced in a study of T cells after posttransplantation cyclophosphamide. Generated by immunoSEQ multiplex PCR, the TCRdb table keeps only in-frame clones and is missing some. Among roughly 21,000 clones listed, around 89% were seen once. Sampled 1 year posttransplant, controls received myeloablative marrow transplants, methotrexate and a calcineurin inhibitor. Sample: PBMCs, taken approximately twelve months after allogeneic stem cell transplant with calcineurin inhibitor and methotrexate. The receptors were sampled from a female patient in her 30s who received an allogeneic stem cell transplant from an unrelated donor, was CMV-positive, and had acute and chronic GVHD. The T cells may partly be graft donor cells.

The rearrangement joins TRBV19 to TRBJ1-4, with TRBD1 matching 8 bases. This CDR3 is built from 15 residues. With 6 bases clipped from V and 6 bases from J, the junction kept 9 bases outside the gene matches. Germline values: CDR1 LNHDA, CDR2 SQIVND (reference sequence). The CDR3 region has the DNA TGTGCCAGTAGAACCCAGGACAGGGTAGATGAAAAACTGTTTTTT. Protein: CASRTQDRVDEKLFF.

This chain joins TRBV7-2 and TRBJ2-7; 10 bases match TRBD2. Germline V gene sequence: CDR1 SGHTA, CDR2 FQGNSA. The length of the CDR3 is 15 residues. The V segment lost 3 bases and the J segment 1 base; nucleotides outside the gene matches: 3. The chain's CDR3 is CASSFRTSGSYEQYF. CDR3 nucleotides: TGTGCCAGCAGCTTCCGGACTAGCGGATCCTACGAGCAGTACTTC.

J is TRBJ2-5 and V is TRBV7-9; D remains ambiguous. V was cut by 2 bases and J by 4 bases, with 11 bases left in between. The length of the CDR3 is 14 residues. The germline CDR1 and CDR2 sequences are SEHNR and FQNEAQ (reference sequence). CDR3 residues: CASSLILVRETQYF. The CDR3 DNA follows: TGTGCCAGCAGCTTAATCCTAGTTCGAGAGACCCAGTACTTC.

In its sample, this clone was seen a few times. The V gene is TRBV2, the J gene TRBJ2-1, with TRBD2 as a possible D gene (6 bases). Trimming left V 5 bases short and J 7 bases short, with 15 bases between. Germline lookup yields CDR1 SNHLY and CDR2 FYNNEI. This CDR3 is 14 amino acids long. The CDR3 DNA follows: TGTGCCAGCAGTTTGTCTAGCGTTTGGAATGAGCAGTTCTTC. The encoded protein is CASSLSSVWNEQFF.

The V gene is TRBV2, the J gene TRBJ2-7; 8 nucleotides match TRBD1. TRBJ2-5 matches the DNA end more closely, so the J call is doubtful. Looked up from germline, CDR1 is SNHLY and CDR2 is FYNNEI. The CDR3 covers 15 residues. CDR3 nucleotide sequence: TGTGCCAGCAGCACAGGGGGGAGTGAACAAGAGACCCAGTACTTC. It yields the protein CASSTGGSEQETQYF.

The chain uses TRBV29-1 and TRBJ1-2, with D perhaps matching TRBD1 (5 bases). CDR1 is SQVTM and CDR2 is ANQGSEA in the germline V gene. V was trimmed by 5 bases and J by 2 bases, leaving 15 bases between them. The CDR3 covers 14 residues. The CDR3 spells CSVNAGSVNYGYTF. The CDR3 coding sequence is TGCAGCGTTAATGCAGGGTCAGTAAACTATGGCTACACCTTC.

The V call is TRBV2, the J call TRBJ2-7; TRBD2 is a possible D gene (5 bases). Germline V gives CDR1 SNHLY, CDR2 FYNNEI. The CDR3 has 12 amino acids. Trimming removed 3 bases at V and 4 bases at J, with 7 bases between. The CDR3: CASSEEAYEQYF. As DNA, the CDR3 is TGTGCCAGCAGTGAGGAGGCGTACGAGCAGTACTTC.

The CDR3 sequence is CSVEDEGQGFWGYGYTF. The CDR3 bases are TGCAGCGTTGAAGATGAAGGGCAGGGGTTTTGGGGGTATGGCTACACCTTC. This chain connects TRBV29-1 to TRBJ1-2; possibly TRBD1 for D (6 bases). Germline CDR1 reads SQVTM; CDR2 reads ANQGSEA. The CDR3 consists of 17 residues. The V end was cut by 0 bases, the J end by 5 bases, with 22 bases between.

The rearrangement uses TRBV6-1 and TRBJ2-6, with a tentative D call TRBD1 (5 bases). Trimming stripped 5 bases from V and 0 bases from J, with 8 bases between. The CDR3 extends over 15 amino acids. CDR1 and CDR2 from the germline V gene are MNHNS and SASEGT. The CDR3 region is CASSSTVSGANVLTF. In DNA form, the CDR3 reads TGTGCCAGCAGTTCGACAGTCTCTGGGGCCAACGTCCTGACTTTC.

The V and J genes are TRBV27 and TRBJ2-1, with D tentatively TRBD2 (6 bases). V lost 5 bases, J lost 6 bases, and 8 bases lay in between. Looked up from germline, CDR1 is MNHEY and CDR2 is SMNVEV (reference sequence). The CDR3 spans 12 residues. The CDR3 here is CASSPGLNEQFF. The CDR3 DNA follows: TGTGCCAGCAGTCCGGGACTCAATGAGCAGTTCTTC.

The CDR3 coding sequence is TGTGCCAGCAGCGTAGGTCAGGGGGATTGGGACAAAAACATTCAGTACTTC. Its translation is CASSVGQGDWDKNIQYF. J is TRBJ2-4 and V is TRBV9; TRBD1 aligns across 7 bases. The CDR3 length is 17 residues. In germline, CDR1 is SGDLS, CDR2 YYNGEE. J lost 3 bases, V lost 0 bases, and 9 bases had no gene match.

The chain has TRBV4-1 and TRBJ2-1; TRBD2 agrees at 14 bases. The germline V gene has CDR1 MGHRA and CDR2 YSYEKL. J was trimmed by 0 bases and V by 2 bases; bases with no gene match: 3. This CDR3 is 18 amino acids long. CDR3 nucleotides: TGCGCCAGCAGCCAACGGACTAGCGGGAGGCCCTCCTACAATGAGCAGTTCTTC. Translation gives CASSQRTSGRPSYNEQFF.

J is TRBJ2-1 and V is TRBV19, with 8 bases that match TRBD1. The CDR3 runs to 14 residues. Trimming at V came to 7 bases and at J to 9 bases, leaving 11 bases not matched to a gene. Germline V lookup: CDR1 LNHDA, CDR2 SQIVND (reference sequence). The CDR3 nucleotides read TGTGCCAGTATGGGCAGGGGGCCTAGCAGTGAGCAGTTCTTC. The encoded protein is CASMGRGPSSEQFF.

The V and J genes are TRBV9 and TRBJ2-2; 8 bases agree with TRBD2. Germline CDR1 and CDR2: SGDLS and YYNGEE. V shed 0 bases, J shed 11 bases, and the junction held 3 bases outside the gene matches. This CDR3 is 13 amino acids long. In DNA form, the CDR3 reads TGTGCCAGCAGCGTAGTAGCGGGACGTGAGCTGTTTTTT. Translation gives CASSVVAGRELFF.

This chain joins TRBV7-8 and TRBJ2-7; TRBD2 matches at 10 bases. Germline CDR1 is SGHVS and CDR2 is FQNEAQ. The CDR3 covers 14 residues. The V and J ends lost 0 bases and 12 bases, in that order; junction bases with no gene match: 8. The CDR3 DNA sequence: TGTGCCAGCAGCTTAGCGGCTAGCGGGAGTTCTCCGTACGTC. Amino acid sequence: CASSLAASGSSPYV.

The genes are TRBV5-6 and TRBJ2-3, with 11 bases fitting TRBD2. The germline gives CDR1 SGHDT, CDR2 YYEEEE. The V segment lost 3 bases and the J segment 2 bases; nucleotides outside the gene matches: 5. This CDR3 comprises 16 residues. The CDR3 protein is CASSWNSGRDTDTQYF. Written as DNA, the CDR3 is TGTGCCAGCAGCTGGAATAGCGGGAGGGACACAGATACGCAGTATTTT.

V and J are TRBV19 and TRBJ1-1; a weak D match, TRBD1 (5 bases). The germline V and J ends were trimmed by 3 bases and 1 base, with 18 bases remaining between them. Germline V gene sequence: CDR1 LNHDA, CDR2 SQIVND (reference sequence). The CDR3 sequence is 17 residues long. The chain's CDR3 is CASSMGRSLNWNTEAFF. The CDR3 region has the DNA TGTGCCAGTAGTATGGGGCGGTCTCTTAACTGGAACACTGAAGCTTTCTTT.

The CDR3 DNA reads TGTGCCAGTAGTGGCGGGGGGGCCTACAATGAGCAGTTCTTC. Translated, it gives CASSGGGAYNEQFF. V and J are TRBV19 and TRBJ2-1; 9 nucleotides agree with TRBD2. Germline trimming cut 5 bases from V and 2 bases from J; bases unmatched to any gene: 1. Germline CDR1 and CDR2: LNHDA and SQIVND (reference sequence). The CDR3 has 14 residues.

In this sample, this clone turned up a few times. CDR3 DNA sequence: TGTGCCAGCAGCTATATACAGGGGGCCGCCTATGGCTACACCTTC. Translation gives CASSYIQGAAYGYTF. The chain carries TRBV11-3 and TRBJ1-2, with 9 nucleotides matching TRBD1. The V segment lost 4 bases and the J segment 4 bases; nucleotides outside the gene matches: 7. Germline CDR1 is SGHNT and CDR2 is YENEEA. The CDR3 length is 15 residues.

The chain uses TRBV5-1 and TRBJ2-1; TRBD1 matches at 7 bases. V lost 4 bases, J lost 5 bases, and 6 bases stayed unmatched. The CDR3 contains 14 residues. The germline CDR1 and CDR2 sequences are SGHRS and YFSETQ. The CDR3 loop is CASSLEGANNEQFF. The CDR3 bases are TGCGCCAGCAGCCTTGAGGGGGCGAACAATGAGCAGTTCTTC.

This chain's CDR3 is CASTRAGSSSYNEQFF. The CDR3 nucleotides read TGTGCCTCAACCCGTGCGGGTAGCAGCTCCTACAATGAGCAGTTCTTC. V and J are TRBV30 and TRBJ2-1; a weak D match, TRBD2 (5 bases). V was clipped by 7 bases and J by 0 bases, with 19 bases between them. Germline V CDR1 and CDR2: GTSNPN, SVGIG (reference sequence). This CDR3 contains 16 residues.

The chain combines TRBV7-9 with TRBJ2-7, with D perhaps TRBD2 (6 bases). V was pared by 7 bases and J by 3 bases, with 16 bases between. This CDR3 is built from 14 residues. Germline V CDR1 and CDR2: SEHNR, FQNEAQ (reference sequence). The DNA of the CDR3 is TGTGCCAGCACCGGGGGAGAGCGAAACTACGAGCAGTACTTC. This gives the protein CASTGGERNYEQYF.

This rearrangement joins TRBV6-6 to TRBJ2-5, with TRBD2 matching over 8 bases. Looked up from germline, CDR1 is MNHNY and CDR2 is SVGAGI (reference sequence). J lost 2 bases, V lost 6 bases, and 5 bases had no gene match. This CDR3 spans 14 amino acids. CDR3 bases: TGTGCCAGCAGATCGACTAGCGCACAAGAGACCCAGTACTTC. Amino acids: CASRSTSAQETQYF.

This clone is a singleton in its sample. The genes are TRBV18 and TRBJ2-7; D remains ambiguous. Germline CDR1 reads KGHSH; CDR2 reads LQKENI. Trimming shortened V by 1 base and J by 2 bases, and 12 bases separated the two germline ends. This CDR3 is 15 amino acids long. CDR3 sequence reads: CASSPRSGSPYEQYF. In DNA form, the CDR3 reads TGTGCCAGCTCACCACGATCTGGCTCTCCCTACGAGCAGTACTTC.